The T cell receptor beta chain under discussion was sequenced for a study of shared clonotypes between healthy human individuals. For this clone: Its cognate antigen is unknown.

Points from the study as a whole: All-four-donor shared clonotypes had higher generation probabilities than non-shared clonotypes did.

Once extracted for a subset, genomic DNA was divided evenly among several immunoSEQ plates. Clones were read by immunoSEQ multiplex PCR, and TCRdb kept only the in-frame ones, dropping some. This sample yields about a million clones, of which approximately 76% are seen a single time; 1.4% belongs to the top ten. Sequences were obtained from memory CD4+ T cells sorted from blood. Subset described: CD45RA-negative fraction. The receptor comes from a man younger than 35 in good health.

DNA of the CDR3: TGTGCCACCAGCAGCTATTCGCGGGGGGTGGTAAGGGAAGCTTTCTTT. As protein: CATSSYSRGVVREAFF. The chain recombines TRBV15 with TRBJ1-1, with D possibly matching TRBD1 (5 bases). There are 16 residues in the CDR3. V was shortened by 3 bases and J by 8 bases, with 22 bases between the two germline ends. In germline, CDR1 is LNHNV, CDR2 YYDKDF (reference sequence).